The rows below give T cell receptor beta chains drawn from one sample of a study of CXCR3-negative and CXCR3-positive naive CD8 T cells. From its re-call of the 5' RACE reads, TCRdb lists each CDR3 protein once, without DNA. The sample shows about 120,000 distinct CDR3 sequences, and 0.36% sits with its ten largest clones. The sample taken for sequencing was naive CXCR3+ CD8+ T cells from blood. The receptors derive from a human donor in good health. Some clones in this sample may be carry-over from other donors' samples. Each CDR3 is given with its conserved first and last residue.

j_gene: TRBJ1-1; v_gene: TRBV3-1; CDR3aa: CASSGEAGVINTEAFF
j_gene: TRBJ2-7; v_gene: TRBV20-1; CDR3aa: CSARSRTPYEQYF
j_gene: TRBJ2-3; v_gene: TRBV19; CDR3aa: CASRVFSGNTDTQYF
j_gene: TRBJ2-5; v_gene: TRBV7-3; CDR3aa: CASSLSGMETQYF
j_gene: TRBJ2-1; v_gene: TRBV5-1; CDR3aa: CASSRGGDEQFF
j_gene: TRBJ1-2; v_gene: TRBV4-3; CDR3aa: CASSQGSIGSVYGYTF
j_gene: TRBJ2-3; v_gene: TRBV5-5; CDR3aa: CASSLLRGGAGDTQYF
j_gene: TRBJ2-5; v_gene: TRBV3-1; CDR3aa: CASSRERRYQETQYF
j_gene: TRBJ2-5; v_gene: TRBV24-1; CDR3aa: CATSDWSNLQETQYF
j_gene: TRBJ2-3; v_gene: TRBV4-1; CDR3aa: CASSQDRAGGFADTQYF
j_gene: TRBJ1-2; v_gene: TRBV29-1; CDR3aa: CSVDSRGVGYGYTF
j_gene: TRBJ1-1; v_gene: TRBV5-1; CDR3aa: CASSSSGGPEAFF
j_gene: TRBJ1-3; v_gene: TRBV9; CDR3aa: CASSVSTSSGNTIYF
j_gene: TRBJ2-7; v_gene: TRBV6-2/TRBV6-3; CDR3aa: CASNPAGSSYEQYF
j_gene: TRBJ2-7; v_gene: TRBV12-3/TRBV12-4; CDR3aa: CASSSGIPLEFSYEQYF
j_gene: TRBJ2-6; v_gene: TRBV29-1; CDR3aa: CSVEDRTGESSGANVLTF
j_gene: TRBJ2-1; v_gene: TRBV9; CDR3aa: CASSVRGLSYNEQFF
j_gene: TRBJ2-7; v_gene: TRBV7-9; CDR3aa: CASSRAEASYEQYF
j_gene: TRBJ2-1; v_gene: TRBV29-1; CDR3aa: CSADGTSGEGSSYNEQFF
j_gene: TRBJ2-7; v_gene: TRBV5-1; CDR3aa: CASSLVGATTYEQYF
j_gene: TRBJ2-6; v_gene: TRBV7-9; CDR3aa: CASSSNREPGANVLTF
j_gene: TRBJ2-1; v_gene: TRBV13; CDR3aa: CASSIRPGLDHNEQFF
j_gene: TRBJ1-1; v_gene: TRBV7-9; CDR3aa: CASSPGDTEAFF
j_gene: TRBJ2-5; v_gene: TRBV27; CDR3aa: CASSKNTVREKETQYF
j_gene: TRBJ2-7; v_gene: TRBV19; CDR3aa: CASSISAGGIGEQYF
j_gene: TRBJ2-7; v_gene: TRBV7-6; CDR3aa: CASSLSGRADDEQYF
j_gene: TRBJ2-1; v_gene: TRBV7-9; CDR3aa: CASSLNEGSSTKKQFF
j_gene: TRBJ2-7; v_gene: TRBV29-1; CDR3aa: CSVFFTGGYEQYF
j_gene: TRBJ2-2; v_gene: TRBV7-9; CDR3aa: CAGGDTIQNTGELFF
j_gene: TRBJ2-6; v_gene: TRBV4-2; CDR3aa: CASGQPTTSGANVLTF
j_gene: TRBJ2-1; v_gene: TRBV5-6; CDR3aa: CASSPPQVISYNEQFF
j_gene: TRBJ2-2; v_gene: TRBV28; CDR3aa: CASCLLRENTGELFF
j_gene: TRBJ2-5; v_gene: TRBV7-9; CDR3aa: CATFGDGLETQYF
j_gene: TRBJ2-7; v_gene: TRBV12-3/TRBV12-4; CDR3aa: CASTRQGLNYEQYF
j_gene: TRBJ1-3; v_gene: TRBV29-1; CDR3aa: CSVEDRTRENTIYF
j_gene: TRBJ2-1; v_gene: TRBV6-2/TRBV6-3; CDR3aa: CATKNRGGRNEQFF
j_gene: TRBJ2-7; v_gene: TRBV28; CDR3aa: CASSRPGTVFAGEQYF